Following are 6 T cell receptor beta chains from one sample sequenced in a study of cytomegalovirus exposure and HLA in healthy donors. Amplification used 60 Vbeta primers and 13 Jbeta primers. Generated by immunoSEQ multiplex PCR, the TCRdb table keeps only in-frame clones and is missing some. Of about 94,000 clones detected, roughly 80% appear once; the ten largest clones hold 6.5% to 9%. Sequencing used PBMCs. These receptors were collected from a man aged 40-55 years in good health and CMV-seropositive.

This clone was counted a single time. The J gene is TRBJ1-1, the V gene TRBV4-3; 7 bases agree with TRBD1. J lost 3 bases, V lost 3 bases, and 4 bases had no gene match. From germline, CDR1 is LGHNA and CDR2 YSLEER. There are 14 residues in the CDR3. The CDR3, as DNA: TGCGCCAGCAGCCACCCAGACAGGGACACTGAAGCTTTCTTT. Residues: CASSHPDRDTEAFF.

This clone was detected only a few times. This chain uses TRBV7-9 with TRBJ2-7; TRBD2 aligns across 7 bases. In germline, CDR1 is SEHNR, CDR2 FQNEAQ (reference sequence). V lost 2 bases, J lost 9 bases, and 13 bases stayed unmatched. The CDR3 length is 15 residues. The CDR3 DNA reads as TGTGCCAGCAGCTTATTGGCGGGAGCCGGGGAAACGCAGTACTTC. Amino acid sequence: CASSLLAGAGETQYF.

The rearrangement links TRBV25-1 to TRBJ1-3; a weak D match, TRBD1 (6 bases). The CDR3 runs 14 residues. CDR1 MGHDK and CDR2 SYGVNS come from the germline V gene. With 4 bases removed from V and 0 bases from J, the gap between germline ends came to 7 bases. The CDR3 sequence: CASSVTGSGNTIYF. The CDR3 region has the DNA TGTGCCAGCAGTGTGACAGGCTCTGGAAACACCATATATTTT.

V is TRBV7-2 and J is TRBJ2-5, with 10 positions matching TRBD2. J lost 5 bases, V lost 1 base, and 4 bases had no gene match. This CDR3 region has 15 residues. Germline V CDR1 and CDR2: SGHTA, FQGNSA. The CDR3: CASSLDRGLAETQYF. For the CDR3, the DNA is TGTGCCAGCAGCTTAGACCGGGGACTAGCGGAGACCCAGTACTTC. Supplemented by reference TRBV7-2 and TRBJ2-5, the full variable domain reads GAGVSQSPSNKVTEKGKDVELRCDPISGHTALYWYRQSLGQGLEFLIYFQGNSAPDKSGLPSDRFSAERTGGSVSTLTIQRTQQEDSAVYLCASSLDRGLAETQYFGPGTRLLVL.

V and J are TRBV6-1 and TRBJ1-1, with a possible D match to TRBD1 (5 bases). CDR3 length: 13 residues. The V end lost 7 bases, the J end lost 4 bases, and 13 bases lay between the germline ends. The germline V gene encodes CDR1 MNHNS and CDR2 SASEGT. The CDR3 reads CASKAGMSTEAFF. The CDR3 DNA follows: TGTGCCAGCAAGGCAGGGATGAGCACTGAAGCTTTCTTT.

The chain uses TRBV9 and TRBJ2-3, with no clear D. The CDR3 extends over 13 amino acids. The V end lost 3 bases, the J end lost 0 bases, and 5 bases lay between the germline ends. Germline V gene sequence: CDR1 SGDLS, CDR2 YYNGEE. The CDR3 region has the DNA TGTGCCAGCAGCGCTCCCAGCACAGATACGCAGTATTTT. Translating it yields CASSAPSTDTQYF.